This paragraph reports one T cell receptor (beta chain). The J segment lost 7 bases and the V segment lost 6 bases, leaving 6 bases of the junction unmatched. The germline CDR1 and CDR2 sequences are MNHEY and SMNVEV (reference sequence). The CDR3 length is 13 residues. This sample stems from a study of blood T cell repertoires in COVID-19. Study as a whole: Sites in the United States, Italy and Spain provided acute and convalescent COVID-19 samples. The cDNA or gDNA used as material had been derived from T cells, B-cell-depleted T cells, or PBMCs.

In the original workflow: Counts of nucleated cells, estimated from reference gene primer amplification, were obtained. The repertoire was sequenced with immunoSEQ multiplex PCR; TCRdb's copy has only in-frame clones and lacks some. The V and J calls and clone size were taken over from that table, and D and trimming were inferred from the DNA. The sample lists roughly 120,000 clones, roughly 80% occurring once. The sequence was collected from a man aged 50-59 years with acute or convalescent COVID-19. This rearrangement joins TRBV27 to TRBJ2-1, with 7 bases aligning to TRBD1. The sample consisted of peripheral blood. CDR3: CASRADRDNEQFF. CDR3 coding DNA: TGTGCCAGCAGAGCCGACAGGGATAATGAGCAGTTCTTC.